What follows are 24 T cell receptor beta chains derived from one specimen sequenced in a study of T cell changes during pregnancy in multiple sclerosis. Repertoires were generated with immunoSEQ multiplex PCR, while TCRdb's copy carries only in-frame clones and drops some. This repertoire shows around 40,000 clones, over 85% found once; its top ten account for 0.75% to 0.95%. This specimen was CD4+ T cells from peripheral blood mononuclear cells, taken after pregnancy. Every receptor here comes from a female donor in good health, enrolled as a control in a pregnancy study.

The chain couples TRBV9 to TRBJ2-3; 7 bases map to TRBD1. The CDR3 length is 15 residues. The ends lost 4 bases at V and 1 base at J; junction bases unmatched: 6. Germline values: CDR1 SGDLS, CDR2 YYNGEE. The CDR3 loop is CASSPQGERTDTQYF. DNA for the CDR3: TGTGCCAGCAGCCCCCAGGGGGAGCGCACAGATACGCAGTATTTT.

The chain carries TRBV30 and TRBJ2-7; 8 bases line up with TRBD2. V trimming: 2 bases; J trimming: 4 bases; junction bases outside the gene matches: 4. Germline V gives CDR1 GTSNPN, CDR2 SVGIG (reference sequence). The CDR3 has 13 residues. Here the CDR3 reads CAWSRTSYYEQYF. CDR3 bases: TGTGCCTGGAGTCGGACTAGCTATTACGAGCAGTACTTC.

The gene calls are TRBV7-2 and TRBJ2-1; TRBD2 agrees at 15 bases. The V gene's germline CDR1 is SGHTA and CDR2 FQGNSA. The CDR3 totals 18 residues. V gave up 3 bases and J gave up 3 bases; unmatched junction bases: 6. CDR3 region: CASSFRTSGGAFYNEQFF. The CDR3 DNA reads as TGTGCCAGCAGCTTTAGGACTAGCGGGGGGGCTTTCTACAATGAGCAGTTCTTC.

This clone was seen only once. This chain connects TRBV25-1 to TRBJ1-4; tentative D call: TRBD1 (5 bases). Germline V gene lookup returns CDR1 MGHDK and CDR2 SYGVNS. This CDR3 region has 18 residues. Between the trimmed V and J ends, which lost 3 bases and 3 bases, there was a span of 20 bases. The CDR3 loop is CASSDPYGQGESNEKLFF. CDR3 coding DNA: TGTGCCAGCAGTGACCCATACGGGCAGGGCGAATCTAATGAAAAACTGTTTTTT.

The chain links TRBV2 to TRBJ2-3; TRBD2 agrees at 11 bases. The CDR3 is 16 residues long. V shed 5 bases and J 5 bases; nucleotides not matched to a gene: 9. CDR1 and CDR2 from the germline V gene are SNHLY and FYNNEI. CDR3 residues: CASSPVLAGEGDTQYF. The CDR3, as DNA: TGTGCCAGCAGTCCTGTACTAGCGGGGGAGGGAGATACGCAGTATTTT. Variable domain in full (rest from reference TRBV2 and TRBJ2-3): EPEVTQTPSHQVTQMGQEVILRCVPISNHLYFYWYRQILGQKVEFLVSFYNNEISEKSEIFDDQFSVERPDGSNFTLKIRSTKLEDSAMYFCASSPVLAGEGDTQYFGPGTRLTVL.

The chain recombines TRBV6-1 with TRBJ2-5, with TRBD2 matching 13 bases. The V and J ends lost 4 bases and 5 bases, in that order; junction bases with no gene match: 16. The germline V gene has CDR1 MNHNS and CDR2 SASEGT. This CDR3 region has 19 residues. CDR3 region: CASSGLWTSGSLSGETQYF. CDR3 coding DNA: TGTGCCAGCAGTGGACTCTGGACTAGCGGGAGCCTGTCCGGGGAGACCCAGTACTTC.

The chain has TRBV6-5 and TRBJ1-2; D is possibly TRBD1 (6 bases). Trimming pared 2 bases from V and 8 bases from J, leaving 18 bases between. The CDR3 spans 15 residues. The germline CDR1 and CDR2 sequences are MNHEY and SVGAGI. The CDR3 region has the DNA TGTGCCAGCAGTTACGGACAGAGCGGACCTTGGGGCTACACCTTC. This translates into CASSYGQSGPWGYTF.

The rearrangement links TRBV25-1 to TRBJ1-4; TRBD1 matches at 8 bases. Germline values: CDR1 MGHDK, CDR2 SYGVNS. CDR3 length: 16 residues. Trimming removed 1 base from V and 6 bases from J; junction bases left unmatched: 7. CDR3 region: CASSEFGRGLDEKLFF. The CDR3 nucleotides are TGTGCCAGCAGTGAATTCGGCAGGGGGCTGGATGAAAAACTGTTTTTT.

The genes are TRBV10-1 and TRBJ2-1; 12 nucleotides align to TRBD2. In germline, CDR1 is WNHNN, CDR2 SYGVQD (reference sequence). This CDR3 has 16 residues. V was clipped by 0 bases and J by 10 bases; unmatched bases: 7. The CDR3 nucleotides are TGCGCCAGCAGTGAGTCGCTAGCGGGAGGGAGGCGGGAGCAGTTCTTC. This codes for CASSESLAGGRREQFF.

V usage is TRBV2 and J usage is TRBJ1-2; D perhaps matches TRBD1 (5 bases). Trimming pared 3 bases from V and 7 bases from J, leaving 18 bases between. There are 15 residues in the CDR3. The germline V gene has CDR1 SNHLY and CDR2 FYNNEI. CDR3 nucleotides: TGTGCCAGCAGTGAGGAATCGGGGGGTGGGAGTGGCTACACCTTC. It encodes CASSEESGGGSGYTF. The complete variable domain, with remaining parts taken from reference TRBV2 and TRBJ1-2, reads EPEVTQTPSHQVTQMGQEVILRCVPISNHLYFYWYRQILGQKVEFLVSFYNNEISEKSEIFDDQFSVERPDGSNFTLKIRSTKLEDSAMYFCASSEESGGGSGYTFGSGTRLTVV.

The chain couples TRBV11-3 to TRBJ2-5; TRBD2 matches 7 bases. Germline trimming cut 0 bases from V and 2 bases from J; bases unmatched to any gene: 3. This CDR3 spans 15 amino acids. Germline values: CDR1 SGHNT, CDR2 YENEEA. The CDR3 region is CASSLDGGGQETQYF. The CDR3 DNA reads TGTGCCAGCAGCTTAGATGGGGGGGGACAAGAGACCCAGTACTTC.

The chain couples TRBV7-2 to TRBJ2-3; a possible D gene is TRBD2 (6 bases). This CDR3 is built from 13 residues. CDR1 and CDR2 (germline): SGHTA, FQGNSA. V lost 5 bases to trimming and J lost 9 bases, with 15 bases between them. The chain's CDR3 is CASSPRRRETQYF. DNA for the CDR3: TGTGCCAGCAGCCCCCGGAGGAGGGAAACGCAGTATTTT.

In this sample, this clone turned up once. V gene TRBV7-2 combines with J gene TRBJ2-7; TRBD2 might be the D (7 bases). V was shortened by 7 bases and J by 4 bases, with 17 bases between the two germline ends. There are 14 residues in the CDR3. Per germline, CDR1 SGHTA and CDR2 FQGNSA. The CDR3 region has the DNA TGTGCCAGCACTTCGGGGGGCGGAGGGTACGAGCAGTACTTC. Amino acid sequence: CASTSGGGGYEQYF.

This rearrangement joins TRBV5-1 to TRBJ2-7, with D perhaps matching TRBD2 (5 bases). This CDR3 contains 15 residues. Trimming cost V 3 bases and J 0 bases, with 13 bases left between them. Germline V gives CDR1 SGHRS, CDR2 YFSETQ. The CDR3 is CASSSMDFSSYEQYF. The CDR3 region has the DNA TGCGCCAGCAGCTCCATGGACTTCAGCTCCTACGAGCAGTACTTC.

This chain links TRBV5-6 with TRBJ2-1; 10 bases agree with TRBD2. The CDR3 is made up of 15 amino acids. The germline V gene encodes CDR1 SGHDT and CDR2 YYEEEE. With 1 base clipped from V and 8 bases from J, the junction kept 6 bases outside the gene matches. The CDR3 protein is CASSLSGLARHEQFF. The CDR3, as DNA: TGTGCCAGCAGCTTGTCGGGACTAGCGCGCCATGAGCAGTTCTTC.

The chain links TRBV7-9 to TRBJ1-3; 10 positions agree with TRBD1. In germline, CDR1 is SEHNR, CDR2 FQNEAQ (reference sequence). The J segment lost 3 bases and the V segment lost 5 bases, leaving 10 bases of the junction unmatched. CDR3 length: 17 residues. The chain's CDR3 is CASSPARTGGGGNTIYF. Here the CDR3 DNA reads TGTGCCAGCAGCCCCGCGAGGACAGGGGGAGGTGGAAACACCATATATTTT. Together with reference TRBV7-9 and TRBJ1-3, the CDR3 gives the full variable domain: DTGVSQNPRHKITKRGQNVTFRCDPISEHNRLYWYRQTLGQGPEFLTYFQNEAQLEKSRLLSDRFSAERPKGSFSTLEIQRTEQGDSAMYLCASSPARTGGGGNTIYFGEGSWLTVV.

CDR3: CASSSSAGGGEKLFF. CDR3 DNA: TGTGCCAGCAGCTCCTCGGCGGGGGGGGGTGAAAAACTGTTTTTT. This sequence joins TRBV5-6 and TRBJ1-4; possible D gene TRBD1, 5 bases. Between the trimmed V and J ends, which lost 3 bases and 7 bases, there was a span of 16 bases. Looked up from germline, CDR1 is SGHDT and CDR2 is YYEEEE. The CDR3 length is 15 residues.

The chain is built from TRBV29-1 and TRBJ2-7; TRBD2 matches 11 bases. Trimming cost V 6 bases and J 3 bases; bases outside gene matches: 13. In germline, CDR1 is SQVTM, CDR2 ANQGSEA. This CDR3 is 16 amino acids long. CDR3 residues: CSVGGTSGPPVYEQYF. The CDR3 coding sequence is TGCAGCGTGGGAGGGACTAGCGGCCCCCCGGTCTACGAGCAGTACTTC.

This chain uses TRBV5-1 with TRBJ2-1; 9 nucleotides match TRBD2. CDR1 is SGHRS, CDR2 YFSETQ, per germline. This CDR3 spans 16 amino acids. The J segment lost 5 bases and the V segment lost 4 bases, leaving 10 bases of the junction unmatched. DNA of the CDR3: TGCGCCAGCAGCCAGGAAGAACTAGCGGGTCACAATGAGCAGTTCTTC. It encodes CASSQEELAGHNEQFF.

The chain employs TRBV28 and TRBJ1-2, with 7 bases that match TRBD1. The CDR3 contains 15 residues. Germline V gene sequence: CDR1 MDHEN, CDR2 SYDVKM. The V segment lost 7 bases and the J segment 5 bases; nucleotides outside the gene matches: 13. The CDR3, as DNA: TGTGCCAGCACCCGGATTTCGCAGGGGGGTTATGGCTACACCTTC. Its translation: CASTRISQGGYGYTF.

V is TRBV10-1 and J is TRBJ1-3; 8 nucleotides match TRBD1. The CDR3 has 15 amino acids. V lost 0 bases and J lost 4; bases outside the gene matches: 2. CDR1 WNHNN and CDR2 SYGVQD come from the germline V gene (reference sequence). This chain's CDR3 is CASSESRTGGNTIYF. The CDR3 DNA follows: TGCGCCAGCAGTGAGTCGAGGACAGGGGGAAACACCATATATTTT.

J is TRBJ2-3 and V is TRBV9; the match to TRBD1 covers 8 bases. V was pared by 0 bases and J by 4 bases, with 10 bases of the junction left unmatched. CDR1 is SGDLS and CDR2 is YYNGEE in the germline V gene. This CDR3 region has 17 residues. In DNA form, the CDR3 reads TGTGCCAGCAGCGTAGGATCGGGACAGGTGGTCCCAGATACGCAGTATTTT. This translates into CASSVGSGQVVPDTQYF.

This chain connects TRBV9 to TRBJ1-4, with D possibly matching TRBD1 (5 bases). This CDR3 contains 15 residues. Trimming removed 0 bases at V and 7 bases at J, with 13 bases between. Germline CDR1 and CDR2: SGDLS and YYNGEE. The DNA for the CDR3 is TGTGCCAGCAGCGTAGTCACTCAGGGTGGTGAAAAACTGTTTTTT. It codes for CASSVVTQGGEKLFF.

V gene TRBV5-1 combines with J gene TRBJ2-5, with 11 positions matching TRBD2. The DNA end is a closer match to TRBJ2-7, so the J assignment may be wrong. CDR1 and CDR2 from the germline V gene are SGHRS and YFSETQ. This CDR3 is built from 14 residues. The CDR3 DNA reads TGCGCCAGCGCCGGGACTAGCGGCTCCTACGAGCAGTACTTC. This gives the protein CASAGTSGSYEQYF.